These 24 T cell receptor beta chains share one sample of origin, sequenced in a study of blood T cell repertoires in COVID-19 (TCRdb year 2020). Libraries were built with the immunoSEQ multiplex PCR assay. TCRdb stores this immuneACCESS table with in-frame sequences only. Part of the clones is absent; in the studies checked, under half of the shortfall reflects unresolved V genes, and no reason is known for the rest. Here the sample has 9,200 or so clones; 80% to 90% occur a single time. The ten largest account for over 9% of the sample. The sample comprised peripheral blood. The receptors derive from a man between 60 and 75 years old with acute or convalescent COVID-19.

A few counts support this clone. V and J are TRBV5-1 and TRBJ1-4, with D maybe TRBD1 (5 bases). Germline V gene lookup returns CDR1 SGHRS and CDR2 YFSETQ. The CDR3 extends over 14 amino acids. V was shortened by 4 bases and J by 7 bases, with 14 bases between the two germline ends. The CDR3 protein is CASSTTVRAEKLFF. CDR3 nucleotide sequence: TGCGCCAGCAGCACGACAGTACGAGCTGAAAAACTGTTTTTT.

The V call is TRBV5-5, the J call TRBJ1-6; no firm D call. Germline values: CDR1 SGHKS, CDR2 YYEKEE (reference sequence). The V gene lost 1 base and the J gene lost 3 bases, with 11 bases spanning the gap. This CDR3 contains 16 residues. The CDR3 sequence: CASSLYAAYYNSPLHF. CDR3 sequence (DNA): TGTGCCAGCAGCTTGTATGCGGCCTACTATAATTCACCCCTCCACTTT.

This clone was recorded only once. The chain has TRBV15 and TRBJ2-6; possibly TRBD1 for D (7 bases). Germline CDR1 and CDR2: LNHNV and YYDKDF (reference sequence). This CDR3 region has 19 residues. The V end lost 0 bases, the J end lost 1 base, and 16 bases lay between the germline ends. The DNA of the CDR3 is TGTGCCACCAGCAGAGAAAGGGGGCGGGGTTCGTCTGGGGCCAACGTCCTGACTTTC. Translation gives CATSRERGRGSSGANVLTF.

The CDR3 sequence is CASSSTENYGYTF. In DNA form, the CDR3 reads TGCGCCAGCAGCTCGACTGAAAACTATGGCTACACCTTC. The rearrangement uses TRBV5-1 and TRBJ1-2; D is uncertain. V was clipped by 3 bases and J by 2 bases, with 8 bases between them. This CDR3 spans 13 amino acids. In germline, CDR1 is SGHRS, CDR2 YFSETQ.

The CDR3 DNA reads as TGTGCCAGTCGCCGGTTCTCTGGAAACACCATATATTTT. This gives the protein CASRRFSGNTIYF. The chain employs TRBV19 and TRBJ1-3; no clear D. This CDR3 comprises 13 residues. Germline CDR1 is LNHDA and CDR2 is SQIVND (reference sequence). Trimming removed 8 bases from V and 0 bases from J, with 8 bases in between.

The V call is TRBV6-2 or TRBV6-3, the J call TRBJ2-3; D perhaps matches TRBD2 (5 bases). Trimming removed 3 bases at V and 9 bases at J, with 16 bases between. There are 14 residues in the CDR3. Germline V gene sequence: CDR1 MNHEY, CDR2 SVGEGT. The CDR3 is CASSYAGAAVTQYF. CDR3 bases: TGTGCCAGCAGTTATGCGGGTGCCGCGGTGACGCAGTATTTT.

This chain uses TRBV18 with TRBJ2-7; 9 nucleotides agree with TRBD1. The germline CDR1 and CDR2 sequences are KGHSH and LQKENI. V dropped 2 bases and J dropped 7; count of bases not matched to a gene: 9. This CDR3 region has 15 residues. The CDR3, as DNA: TGTGCCAGCTCACCAGTGAGACAGGGGGGCGATGAGCAGTACTTC. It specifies CASSPVRQGGDEQYF.

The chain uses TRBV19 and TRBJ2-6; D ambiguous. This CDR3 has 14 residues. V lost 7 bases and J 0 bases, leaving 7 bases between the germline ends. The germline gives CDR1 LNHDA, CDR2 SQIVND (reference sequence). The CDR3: CASTPFSGANVLTF. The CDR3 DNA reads TGTGCCAGTACCCCGTTCTCTGGGGCCAACGTCCTGACTTTC.

The CDR3 reads CASRRQGPYEQYF. The CDR3 coding sequence is TGTGCCAGCAGAAGACAGGGGCCCTACGAGCAGTACTTC. The chain has TRBV6-5 and TRBJ2-7; TRBD1 matches at 8 bases. This CDR3 has 13 amino acids. Germline V CDR1 and CDR2: MNHEY, SVGAGI. Trimming took 6 bases from V and 2 from J; bases not matched to a gene: 3.

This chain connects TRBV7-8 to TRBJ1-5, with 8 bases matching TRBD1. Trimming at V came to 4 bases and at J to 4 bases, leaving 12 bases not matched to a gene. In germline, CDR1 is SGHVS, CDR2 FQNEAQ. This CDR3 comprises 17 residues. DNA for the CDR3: TGTGCCAGCAGCTCCCAATCCCGGACAGGGCCTAATCAGCCCCAGCATTTT. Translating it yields CASSSQSRTGPNQPQHF.

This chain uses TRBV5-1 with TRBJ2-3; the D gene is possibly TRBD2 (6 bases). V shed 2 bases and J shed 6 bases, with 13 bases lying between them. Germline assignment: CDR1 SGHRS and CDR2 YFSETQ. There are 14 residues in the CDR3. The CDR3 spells CASSFFGSEDTQYF. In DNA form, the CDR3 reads TGCGCCAGCAGCTTTTTCGGGAGTGAGGATACGCAGTATTTT.

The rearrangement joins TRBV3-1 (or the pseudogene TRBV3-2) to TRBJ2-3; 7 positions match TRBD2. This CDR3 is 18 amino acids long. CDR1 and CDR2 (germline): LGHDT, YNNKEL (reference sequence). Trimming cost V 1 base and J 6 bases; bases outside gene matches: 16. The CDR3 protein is CASSQVDSAGRQRDTQYF. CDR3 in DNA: TGTGCCAGCAGCCAAGTTGATTCAGCGGGGCGCCAAAGGGATACGCAGTATTTT.

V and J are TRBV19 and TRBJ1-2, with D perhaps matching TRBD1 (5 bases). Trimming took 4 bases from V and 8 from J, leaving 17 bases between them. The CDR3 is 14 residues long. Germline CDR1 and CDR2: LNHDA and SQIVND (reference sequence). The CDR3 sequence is CASSTTPGPRGYTF. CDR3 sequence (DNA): TGTGCCAGTAGTACAACCCCAGGGCCTCGCGGCTACACCTTC.

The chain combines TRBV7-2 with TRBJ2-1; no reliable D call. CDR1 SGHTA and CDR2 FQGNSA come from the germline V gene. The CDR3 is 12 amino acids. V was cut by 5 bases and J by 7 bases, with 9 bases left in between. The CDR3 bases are TGTGCCAGCAGCCCGACCAGGAATGAGCAGTTCTTC. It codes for CASSPTRNEQFF.

Written as DNA, the CDR3 is TGCGCCAGCAGCCCAGGGGCCTCATTCTACGAGCAGTACTTC. Translation gives CASSPGASFYEQYF. J is TRBJ2-7 and V is TRBV4-1, with D possibly TRBD1 on 6 matching bases. The germline V gene encodes CDR1 MGHRA and CDR2 YSYEKL. The ends were cut back, 4 bases at V and 3 bases at J, with 13 bases in the middle. The CDR3 has 14 amino acids.

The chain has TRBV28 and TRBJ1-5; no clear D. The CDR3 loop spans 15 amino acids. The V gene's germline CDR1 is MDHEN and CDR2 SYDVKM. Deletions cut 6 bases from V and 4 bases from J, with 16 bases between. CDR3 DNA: TGTGCCAGCAGCAAGGGTGGCGGGCTGAATCAGCCCCAGCATTTT. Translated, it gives CASSKGGGLNQPQHF.

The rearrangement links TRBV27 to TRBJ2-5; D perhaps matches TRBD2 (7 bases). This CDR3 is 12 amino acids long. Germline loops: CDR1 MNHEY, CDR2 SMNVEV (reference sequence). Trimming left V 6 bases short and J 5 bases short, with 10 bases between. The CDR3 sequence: CASSEGGETQYF. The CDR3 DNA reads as TGTGCCAGCAGCGAGGGGGGGGAGACCCAGTACTTC.

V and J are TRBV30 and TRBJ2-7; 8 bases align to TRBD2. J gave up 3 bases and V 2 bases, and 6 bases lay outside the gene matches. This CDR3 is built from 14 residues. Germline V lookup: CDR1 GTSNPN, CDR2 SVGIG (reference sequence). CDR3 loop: CAWSTGTRIYEQYF. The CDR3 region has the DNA TGTGCCTGGAGTACCGGGACTAGGATCTACGAGCAGTACTTC.

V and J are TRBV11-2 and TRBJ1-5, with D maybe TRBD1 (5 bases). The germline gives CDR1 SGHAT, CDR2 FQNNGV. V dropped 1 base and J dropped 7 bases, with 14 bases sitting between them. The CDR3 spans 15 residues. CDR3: CASSLGTTGGQPQHF. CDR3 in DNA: TGTGCCAGCAGCTTAGGGACCACCGGGGGGCAGCCCCAGCATTTT.

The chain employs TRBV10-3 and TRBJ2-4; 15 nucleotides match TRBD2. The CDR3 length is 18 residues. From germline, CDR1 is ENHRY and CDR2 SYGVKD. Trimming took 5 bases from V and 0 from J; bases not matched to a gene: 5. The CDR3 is CAISPGLAGGGAKNIQYF. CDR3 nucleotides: TGTGCCATCAGTCCGGGACTAGCGGGAGGAGGAGCCAAAAACATTCAGTACTTC.

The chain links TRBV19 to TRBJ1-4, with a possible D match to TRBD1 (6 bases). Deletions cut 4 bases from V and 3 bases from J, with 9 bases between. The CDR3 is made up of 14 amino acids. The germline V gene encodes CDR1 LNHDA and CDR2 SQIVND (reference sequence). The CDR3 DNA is TGTGCCAGTAGTAAACAGGGTTCTAATGAAAAACTGTTTTTT. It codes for CASSKQGSNEKLFF.

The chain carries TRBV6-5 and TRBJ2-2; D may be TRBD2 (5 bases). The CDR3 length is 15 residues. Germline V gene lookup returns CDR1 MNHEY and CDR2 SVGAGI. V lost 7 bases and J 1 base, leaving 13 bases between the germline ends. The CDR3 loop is CASTLAGVNTGELFF. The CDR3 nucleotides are TGTGCCAGCACCCTTGCCGGGGTGAACACCGGGGAGCTGTTTTTT.

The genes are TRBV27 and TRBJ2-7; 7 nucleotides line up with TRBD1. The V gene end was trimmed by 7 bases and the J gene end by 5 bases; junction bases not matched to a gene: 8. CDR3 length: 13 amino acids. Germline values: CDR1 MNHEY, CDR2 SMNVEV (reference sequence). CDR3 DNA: TGTGCCAGCAAAGGACAGGCTGGCCACGAGCAGTACGTC. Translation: CASKGQAGHEQYV.

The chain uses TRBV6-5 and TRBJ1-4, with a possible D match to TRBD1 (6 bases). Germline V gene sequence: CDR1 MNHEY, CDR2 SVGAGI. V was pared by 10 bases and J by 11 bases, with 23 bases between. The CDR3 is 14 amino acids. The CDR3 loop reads CATEEKGEGGKLFF. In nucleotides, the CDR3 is TGTGCCACCGAGGAGAAGGGGGAGGGCGGGAAACTGTTTTTT.